Listed here are 15 T cell receptor beta chains from one sample, sequenced in a study of blood T cell repertoires in COVID-19. Sequenced by immunoSEQ multiplex PCR; TCRdb stores in-frame clones only, minus some. The data contain roughly 97,000 clones, approximately 84% of them seen just once; the ten biggest clones take up over 9.5%. The sample was peripheral blood. The receptors originated from a man aged 70 or older with acute or convalescent COVID-19.

This clone was counted only a few times. It is unclear where the CDR3 begins or ends on the DNA, so no DNA is shown, and the CDR3 is as TCRdb lists it. This chain uses TRBV6-5 with TRBJ2-3; the DNA was not used to check the table's D call, TRBD1. The CDR3 is made up of 14 amino acids, end residues included. Germline V gene sequence: CDR1 MNHEY, CDR2 SVGAGI. This chain's CDR3 is CASILDRGRHTQYF.

The CDR3 DNA follows: TGCAGCGTAAGCACGGGACAGGGCTCCTACGAGCAGTACTTC. Protein: CSVSTGQGSYEQYF. This sequence joins TRBV29-1 and TRBJ2-7, with 9 bases fitting TRBD1. Germline CDR1 SQVTM, CDR2 ANQGSEA. Trimming at V came to 6 bases and at J to 0 bases, leaving 6 bases not matched to a gene. This CDR3 has 14 residues.

The chain couples TRBV28 to TRBJ2-7, with 9 bases lining up with TRBD1. With 6 bases clipped from V and 0 bases from J, the junction kept 12 bases outside the gene matches. The CDR3 contains 17 residues. Germline V gene data show CDR1 as MDHEN and CDR2 as SYDVKM. In DNA form, the CDR3 reads TGTGCCAGCAGCGCTTGGGGACAGGGCGGGTCCTCCTACGAGCAGTACTTC. This codes for CASSAWGQGGSSYEQYF.

This clone has a single count. This sequence joins TRBV5-5 and TRBJ1-2; D call uncertain. The CDR3 has 15 residues. Germline-derived CDR1 and CDR2 are SGHKS and YYEKEE (reference sequence). With 3 bases removed from V and 3 bases from J, the gap between germline ends came to 15 bases. CDR3 protein: CASSSGASTDYGYTF. CDR3 nucleotides: TGTGCCAGCAGCTCCGGCGCATCGACTGACTATGGCTACACCTTC.

The genes are TRBV12-3 or TRBV12-4 and TRBJ2-1; D gene uncertain. Trimming took off 2 bases at V and 10 bases at J, with 12 bases between the two ends. The CDR3 contains 13 residues. The CDR3, as DNA: TGTGCCAGCAGTTTAAGGCTAGACTGGGAGCAGTTCTTC. Translation gives CASSLRLDWEQFF.

Concerning this clone: One end of the junction fails to match germline, which may point to a read error. This chain connects TRBV11-3 to TRBJ1-4, with 7 nucleotides matching TRBD1. CDR1 and CDR2 (germline): SGHNT, YENEEA. CDR3 length: 15 amino acids. The DNA for the CDR3 is TGTGCCAGCAGCTTCCTGCATCGGACAGGAGGAAAAACTGTTTTT. It encodes CASSFLHRTGGKTVF.

The rearrangement joins TRBV10-3 to TRBJ2-7, with TRBD2 matching 7 bases. The V gene's germline CDR1 is ENHRY and CDR2 SYGVKD. The J segment lost 6 bases and the V segment lost 3 bases, leaving 11 bases of the junction unmatched. CDR3 length equals 15 residues. CDR3 DNA: TGTGCCATCAGTGAACTTGCTAGCGGTTCTGTCGAGCAGTACTTC. Translation: CAISELASGSVEQYF.

This chain links TRBV19 with TRBJ1-1; TRBD1 agrees at 7 bases. V shed 5 bases and J 4 bases; nucleotides not matched to a gene: 10. Germline V gene sequence: CDR1 LNHDA, CDR2 SQIVND (reference sequence). The CDR3 is 15 amino acids. CDR3: CASSPQTGRFTEAFF. CDR3 nucleotide sequence: TGTGCCAGTAGTCCGCAGACAGGGAGATTCACTGAAGCTTTCTTT.

The gene calls are TRBV18 and TRBJ1-1; D is uncertain. V shed 11 bases and J shed 3 bases, with 13 bases lying between them. There are 12 residues in the CDR3. Germline V gene data show CDR1 as KGHSH and CDR2 as LQKENI. In nucleotides, the CDR3 is TGTGCCTCTCACCGAACAGACACTGAAGCTTTCTTT. Encoded protein: CASHRTDTEAFF. Using reference TRBV18 and TRBJ1-1 for the parts outside the CDR3, the full variable domain is NAGVMQNPRHLVRRRGQEARLRCSPMKGHSHVYWYRQLPEEGLKFMVYLQKENIIDESGMPKERFSAEFPKEGPSILRIQQVVRGDSAAYFCASHRTDTEAFFGQGTRLTVV.

This chain links TRBV19 with TRBJ1-2, with unresolved D. The CDR3 has 16 amino acids. Germline V gene data show CDR1 as LNHDA and CDR2 as SQIVND (reference sequence). Trimming removed 7 bases at V and 5 bases at J, with 23 bases between. CDR3 bases: TGTGCCAGTACCACTCAGGTGGTGACGGACTTGTATGGCTACACCTTC. Translated, it gives CASTTQVVTDLYGYTF. Complete variable domain (other parts from reference TRBV19 and TRBJ1-2): DGGITQSPKYLFRKEGQNVTLSCEQNLNHDAMYWYRQDPGQGLRLIYYSQIVNDFQKGDIAEGYSVSREKKESFPLTVTSAQKNPTAFYLCASTTQVVTDLYGYTFGSGTRLTVV.

The J gene is TRBJ1-5, the V gene TRBV28; D ambiguous. The CDR3 extends over 14 amino acids. Trimming stripped 6 bases from V and 1 base from J, with 10 bases between. Germline CDR1 and CDR2: MDHEN and SYDVKM. The chain's CDR3 is CASRHAGSNQPQHF. In nucleotides, the CDR3 is TGTGCCAGCAGGCACGCGGGGAGCAATCAGCCCCAGCATTTT.

V and J are TRBV7-2 and TRBJ1-6, with 7 bases identical to TRBD1. This CDR3 spans 14 amino acids. CDR1 SGHTA and CDR2 FQGNSA come from the germline V gene. J lost 10 bases, V lost 5 bases, and 8 bases had no gene match. CDR3 loop: CASSPGTAQSPLHF. In nucleotides, the CDR3 is TGTGCCAGCAGCCCTGGGACAGCCCAATCACCCCTCCACTTT.

V usage is TRBV4-1 and J usage is TRBJ1-3; tentatively, D is TRBD1 (6 bases). CDR3 size: 15 residues. CDR1 and CDR2 (germline): MGHRA, YSYEKL. V lost 7 bases, J lost 2 bases, and 15 bases lay in between. The CDR3 nucleotides are TGCGCCAGCACCCGCAACAGGGACCCTGGAAACACCATATATTTT. Translation: CASTRNRDPGNTIYF.

This clone was observed once. The chain couples TRBV7-3 to TRBJ2-7, with D tentatively TRBD2 (6 bases). This CDR3 has 13 amino acids. Germline V gives CDR1 SGHTA, CDR2 FQGTGA. The V end lost 1 base, the J end lost 4 bases, and 8 bases lay between the germline ends. The CDR3 bases are TGTGCCAGCAGCTTAAACGGGGGATACGAGCAGTACTTC. This encodes CASSLNGGYEQYF.

This clone was recorded only once. CDR3 DNA sequence: TGTGCCAGCAGCGTAGGACTGAGGGACAGTGACACTGAAGCTTTCTTT. Amino acid sequence: CASSVGLRDSDTEAFF. The chain couples TRBV9 to TRBJ1-1; 7 positions match TRBD1. Germline V gene data show CDR1 as SGDLS and CDR2 as YYNGEE. V was pared by 0 bases and J by 3 bases, with 8 bases of the junction left unmatched. The CDR3 contains 16 residues.